The clone carrying this TCR beta chain was found a few times. PCR amplification relied on 60 Vbeta primers (plus 13 Jbeta primers). Measured with immunoSEQ multiplex PCR; TCRdb has only the in-frame clones, and not every one. This table holds fewer than 80,000 clones, approximately 75% found once. This sample was taken from a study of cytomegalovirus exposure and HLA in healthy donors. Across the study: Most genotyped donors, around 78% of roughly 400, had Caucasian-associated genetic ancestry.

CDR3 length equals 15 residues. Germline-derived CDR1 and CDR2 are LNHDA and SQIVND (reference sequence). The V and J ends lost 5 bases and 8 bases, in that order; junction bases with no gene match: 8. V usage is TRBV19 and J usage is TRBJ1-4, with 10 bases that match TRBD1. This TCR was recovered from a man in his fifties or sixties in good health and CMV-seropositive. Sample: PBMCs. The CDR3 region has the DNA TGTGCCAGTAGTGCCGACAGGGGGCTCTACGAAAAACTGTTTTTT. It codes for CASSADRGLYEKLFF. The variable domain in full, completed from reference TRBV19 and TRBJ1-4, reads DGGITQSPKYLFRKEGQNVTLSCEQNLNHDAMYWYRQDPGQGLRLIYYSQIVNDFQKGDIAEGYSVSREKKESFPLTVTSAQKNPTAFYLCASSADRGLYEKLFFGSGTQLSVL.